The 31 T cell receptor beta chains presented below share a single source sample, sequenced in a study of blood T cells in healthy people across ages. Together with a sample-barcoded 5' primer, a J-beta primer mix was included in a second PCR lasting about 6 to 12 cycles. Each CDR3 protein gets one entry after TCRdb re-called the 5' RACE reads with MiXCR. The table has 800,000 or so distinct CDR3 sequences, around two thirds seen once. What was sequenced was blood. The receptors shown here come from a man aged 30 to 45 in good health.

The chain carries TRBV12-3 or TRBV12-4 and TRBJ2-1, with TRBD1 as a possible D gene (5 bases). This CDR3 has 13 residues. Trimming shortened V by 2 bases and J by 8 bases, and 10 bases separated the two germline ends. The CDR3 sequence is CASSLLQGDEQFF. Written as DNA, the CDR3 is TGTGCCAGCAGTTTACTTCAGGGCGATGAGCAGTTCTTC.

The genes are TRBV20-1 and TRBJ1-6; TRBD1 might be the D (6 bases). This CDR3 has 14 amino acids. Germline V CDR1 and CDR2: DFQATT, SNEGSKA (reference sequence). The germline V and J ends were trimmed by 4 bases and 3 bases, with 10 bases remaining between them. CDR3 region: CSANRDYYNSPLHF. For the CDR3, the DNA is TGCAGTGCTAACAGGGATTACTATAATTCACCCCTCCACTTT.

This clonotype was recorded a few times. This chain links TRBV6-5 with TRBJ2-4, with TRBD1 matching 8 bases. Judging by the DNA end, TRBJ2-5 fits better; the J call may be wrong. From germline, CDR1 is MNHEY and CDR2 SVGAGI. The CDR3 is 15 residues long. CDR3 DNA: TGTGCCAGCAGTCGTCCGGGACAGGAACAAGAGACCCAGTACTTC. Encoded protein: CASSRPGQEQETQYF.

The chain joins TRBV6-5 to TRBJ2-4, with D tentatively TRBD2 (5 bases). The CDR3 has 13 residues. V was clipped by 5 bases and J by 13 bases, with 18 bases between them. Germline CDR1 MNHEY, CDR2 SVGAGI. CDR3: CASSVGGFTEQYF. The CDR3, as DNA: TGTGCCAGCAGTGTCGGAGGATTTACAGAGCAGTACTTC.

The chain joins TRBV28 to TRBJ2-7; 9 bases align to TRBD1. Unmatched junction bases numbered 8, after V lost 7 bases and J lost 4 bases. The CDR3 loop spans 14 amino acids. CDR1 is MDHEN and CDR2 is SYDVKM in the germline V gene. The CDR3 bases are TGTGCCAGCACCATGGGACAGGGATGGTACGAGCAGTACTTC. This codes for CASTMGQGWYEQYF. The whole variable domain, filled in from reference TRBV28 and TRBJ2-7, reads DVKVTQSSRYLVKRTGEKVFLECVQDMDHENMFWYRQDPGLGLRLIYFSYDVKMKEKGDIPEGYSVSREKKERFSLILESASTNQTSMYLCASTMGQGWYEQYFGPGTRLTVT.

The chain carries TRBV29-1 and TRBJ2-1; D is uncertain. CDR3 size: 13 residues. The germline V and J ends were trimmed by 5 bases and 0 bases, with 8 bases remaining between them. Germline CDR1 is SQVTM and CDR2 is ANQGSEA. CDR3 sequence: CSVLSSSYNEQFF. Written as DNA, the CDR3 is TGCAGCGTTTTATCGAGCTCCTACAATGAGCAGTTCTTC.

V gene TRBV9 combines with J gene TRBJ2-2; no clear D gene. The V gene's germline CDR1 is SGDLS and CDR2 YYNGEE. The CDR3 covers 12 residues. With 0 bases removed from V and 6 bases from J, the gap between germline ends came to 3 bases. CDR3 in DNA: TGTGCCAGCAGCGTAGGCCCCGGGGAGCTGTTTTTT. This translates into CASSVGPGELFF.

J is TRBJ1-2 and V is TRBV28; D not resolved. The CDR3 is 14 amino acids. Trimming removed 5 bases from V and 6 bases from J, with 16 bases in between. The germline V gene has CDR1 MDHEN and CDR2 SYDVKM. CDR3 amino acids: CASSPWIQSDGYTF. CDR3 coding DNA: TGTGCCAGCAGTCCCTGGATCCAAAGCGATGGCTACACCTTC.

This clonotype was observed a handful of times. The rearrangement joins TRBV5-4 to TRBJ2-7, with D possibly TRBD2 on 6 matching bases. The CDR3 consists of 14 residues. CDR1 SGHNT and CDR2 YYREEE come from the germline V gene (reference sequence). The V and J ends lost 4 bases and 3 bases respectively, with 14 bases between them. CDR3 residues: CASSPGDNLYEQYF. CDR3 sequence (DNA): TGTGCCAGCAGCCCGGGAGACAACCTCTACGAGCAGTACTTC.

This clonotype has just a few counts. V is TRBV7-2 and J is TRBJ2-7, with a tentative D call TRBD1 (5 bases). The CDR3 sequence is 14 residues long. V lost 2 bases, J lost 3 bases, and 11 bases lay in between. Looked up from germline, CDR1 is SGHTA and CDR2 is FQGNSA. DNA for the CDR3: TGTGCCAGCAGCTTATTGCAGGGCCTCTACGAGCAGTACTTC. This translates into CASSLLQGLYEQYF.

This clonotype showed up just a few times. The rearrangement joins TRBV7-9 to TRBJ2-1; 8 bases are shared with TRBD1. The CDR3 length is 13 residues. Looked up from germline, CDR1 is SEHNR and CDR2 is FQNEAQ (reference sequence). With V trimmed by 11 bases and J by 3 bases, 6 bases remained unmatched. DNA for the CDR3: TGTGCCGGCGACAGGGGTCACTACAATGAGCAGTTCTTC. It is translated as CAGDRGHYNEQFF.

This sequence joins TRBV4-2 and TRBJ2-7, with TRBD2 as a possible D gene (7 bases). The CDR3 length is 15 residues. Deletions cut 5 bases from V and 2 bases from J, with 16 bases between. Germline CDR1 and CDR2: LGHNA and YNFKEQ. CDR3 residues: CASSFGEGTPYEQYF. Written as DNA, the CDR3 is TGTGCCAGCAGCTTCGGGGAGGGGACACCCTACGAGCAGTACTTC.

The rearrangement uses TRBV5-1 and TRBJ2-3; D may be TRBD1 (6 bases). Germline V gene sequence: CDR1 SGHRS, CDR2 YFSETQ. The CDR3 covers 16 residues. With 0 bases removed from V and 1 base from J, the gap between germline ends came to 12 bases. CDR3 sequence reads: CASSLVGDTGTDTQYF. DNA of the CDR3: TGCGCCAGCAGCTTGGTTGGGGACACAGGCACAGATACGCAGTATTTT. Filled out from reference TRBV5-1 and TRBJ2-3, the complete variable domain reads KAGVTQTPRYLIKTRGQQVTLSCSPISGHRSVSWYQQTPGQGLQFLFEYFSETQRNKGNFPGRFSGRQFSNSRSEMNVSTLELGDSALYLCASSLVGDTGTDTQYFGPGTRLTVL.

The genes are TRBV6-6 and TRBJ2-2; 8 positions match TRBD2. V lost 0 bases and J lost 5; bases outside the gene matches: 8. The CDR3 has 17 amino acids. The germline gives CDR1 MNHNY, CDR2 SVGAGI (reference sequence). Written as DNA, the CDR3 is TGTGCCAGCAGTTACTCTAACGGGGGGGCCCGAACCGGGGAGCTGTTTTTT. The encoded protein is CASSYSNGGARTGELFF.

A few counts support this clonotype. The chain carries TRBV7-2 and TRBJ2-7, with a possible D match to TRBD2 (6 bases). The CDR3 has 19 amino acids. CDR1 is SGHTA and CDR2 is FQGNSA in the germline V gene. Trimming left V 4 bases short and J 0 bases short, with 25 bases between. CDR3 loop: CASSSAMVPLREYSYEQYF. The CDR3 DNA reads TGTGCCAGCAGCTCAGCCATGGTTCCATTGCGGGAATACTCCTACGAGCAGTACTTC.

The chain is built from TRBV27 and TRBJ2-1; D is tentatively TRBD1 or TRBD2 (5 bases each). The CDR3 is 16 amino acids. Between the trimmed V and J ends, which lost 6 bases and 2 bases, there was a span of 17 bases. Germline V gene lookup returns CDR1 MNHEY and CDR2 SMNVEV (reference sequence). Written as DNA, the CDR3 is TGTGCCAGCAGGCCAGGGTCGGGGAGTACCTACAATGAGCAGTTCTTC. Translated, it gives CASRPGSGSTYNEQFF.

The chain carries TRBV29-1 and TRBJ1-6, with 7 bases matching TRBD1. Germline V gene data show CDR1 as SQVTM and CDR2 as ANQGSEA. The CDR3 sequence is 12 residues long. The ends lost 7 bases at V and 7 bases at J; junction bases unmatched: 4. CDR3 sequence: CSARQGNSPLHF. The DNA for the CDR3 is TGCAGCGCCCGACAGGGAAATTCACCCCTCCACTTT.

The chain is built from TRBV6-1 and TRBJ2-3; TRBD2 matches 10 bases. CDR1 MNHNS and CDR2 SASEGT come from the germline V gene. With V trimmed by 5 bases and J by 0 bases, 11 bases remained unmatched. The CDR3 totals 18 residues. The CDR3 nucleotides are TGTGCCAGCAGTCTAGCCTCCTCACTAGCGGGGAGCACAGATACGCAGTATTTT. The encoded protein is CASSLASSLAGSTDTQYF.

J is TRBJ1-4 and V is TRBV20-1; D remains unclear. The CDR3 length is 12 residues. CDR1 is DFQATT, CDR2 SNEGSKA, per germline (reference sequence). The ends were cut back, 6 bases at V and 7 bases at J, with 12 bases in the middle. The CDR3 here is CSARDPFEKLFF. DNA of the CDR3: TGCAGTGCCCGAGACCCCTTTGAAAAACTGTTTTTT.

The chain joins TRBV29-1 to TRBJ2-5, with TRBD2 matching over 11 bases. In germline, CDR1 is SQVTM, CDR2 ANQGSEA. Trimming at V came to 8 bases and at J to 5 bases, leaving 7 bases not matched to a gene. This CDR3 has 13 amino acids. The CDR3 nucleotides are TGCAGCACGCGTTCTAGCGGGAGGGAGACCCAGTACTTC. It codes for CSTRSSGRETQYF.

A few counts support this clonotype. The chain uses TRBV3-1 and TRBJ1-2, with D unclear. Trimming removed 1 base from V and 7 bases from J, with 13 bases in between. The V gene's germline CDR1 is LGHDT and CDR2 YNNKEL (reference sequence). The CDR3 has 14 residues. CDR3 sequence (DNA): TGTGCCAGCAGCCAAGGCGGGAGTTACGGTGGCTACACCTTC. Its translation: CASSQGGSYGGYTF.

The chain recombines TRBV9 with TRBJ2-7; 8 nucleotides align to TRBD2. V trimming: 4 bases; J trimming: 2 bases; junction bases outside the gene matches: 8. CDR1 and CDR2 (germline): SGDLS, YYNGEE. The CDR3 totals 15 residues. As DNA, the CDR3 is TGTGCCAGCAGCCCCGCGATAGCGGGAACCTACGAGCAGTACTTC. Amino acid sequence: CASSPAIAGTYEQYF.

The rearrangement links TRBV20-1 to TRBJ2-3; D possibly matches TRBD1 or TRBD2 (5 bases each). CDR3 length: 16 amino acids. The V gene's germline CDR1 is DFQATT and CDR2 SNEGSKA (reference sequence). Trimming took off 1 base at V and 3 bases at J, with 17 bases between the two ends. The CDR3 loop is CSARAHQGESTDTQYF. The CDR3 coding sequence is TGCAGTGCTAGAGCCCACCAGGGAGAGTCAACAGATACGCAGTATTTT.

This clonotype was detected only a few times. In DNA, the CDR3 is TGTGCCTGGAGGGGGCCCCCCCTTGAGACCCAGTACTTC. Translated: CAWRGPPLETQYF. The rearrangement joins TRBV30 to TRBJ2-5, with D tentatively TRBD1 (5 bases). The CDR3 extends over 13 amino acids. Trimming removed 3 bases from V and 5 bases from J, with 13 bases in between. Germline-derived CDR1 and CDR2 are GTSNPN and SVGIG (reference sequence).

The J gene is TRBJ2-3, the V gene TRBV9, with 12 positions matching TRBD2. Germline values: CDR1 SGDLS, CDR2 YYNGEE. The V and J ends lost 0 bases and 2 bases, in that order; junction bases with no gene match: 4. This CDR3 is 17 amino acids long. CDR3 bases: TGTGCCAGCAGCGTAGGGGGGACTAGCGGGTTCACAGATACGCAGTATTTT. It encodes CASSVGGTSGFTDTQYF.

The rearrangement joins TRBV20-1 to TRBJ1-1, with D maybe TRBD1 (6 bases). There are 14 residues in the CDR3. V lost 6 bases, J lost 4 bases, and 18 bases lay in between. The V gene's germline CDR1 is DFQATT and CDR2 SNEGSKA (reference sequence). The chain's CDR3 is CSASYRVIRTEAFF. The DNA for the CDR3 is TGCAGTGCCAGTTACAGGGTCATCCGCACTGAAGCTTTCTTT.

CDR3 DNA: TGTGCCAGCAGTACAGATTTCTTTGGCACAGATACGCAGTATTTT. This codes for CASSTDFFGTDTQYF. The V gene is TRBV7-3, the J gene TRBJ2-3; D is undetermined. Germline assignment: CDR1 SGHTA and CDR2 FQGTGA. The CDR3 is 15 residues long. V gave up 6 bases and J gave up 1 base, with 14 bases separating them.

V and J are TRBV12-3 or TRBV12-4 and TRBJ2-7, with D possibly TRBD2 on 5 matching bases. Trimming took off 2 bases at V and 6 bases at J, with 11 bases between the two ends. There are 13 residues in the CDR3. CDR3 sequence (DNA): TGTGCCAGCAGTTTACGGGAAAGTGGCGAGCAGTACTTC. Translation gives CASSLRESGEQYF.

The genes are TRBV27 and TRBJ1-2, with a tentative D call TRBD1 (5 bases). The CDR3 sequence is 14 residues long. With 3 bases removed from V and 3 bases from J, the gap between germline ends came to 11 bases. Germline V gene sequence: CDR1 MNHEY, CDR2 SMNVEV (reference sequence). The DNA for the CDR3 is TGTGCCAGCAGTTTTGCAGGGAAGGACTATGGCTACACCTTC. Its translation is CASSFAGKDYGYTF.

CDR3 in amino acids: CASSLEDRGYYGYTF. The CDR3 region has the DNA TGTGCCAGCAGCTTAGAGGACAGGGGGTACTATGGCTACACCTTC. V and J are TRBV7-2 and TRBJ1-2; 10 bases are shared with TRBD1. This CDR3 contains 15 residues. Germline trimming cut 1 base from V and 3 bases from J; bases unmatched to any gene: 2. Germline CDR1 and CDR2: SGHTA and FQGNSA.

The chain joins TRBV6-2 or TRBV6-3 to TRBJ2-7; unclear D gene. Germline-derived CDR1 and CDR2 are MNHEY and SVGEGT. This CDR3 has 12 amino acids. Deletions cut 10 bases from V and 7 bases from J, with 17 bases between. The CDR3 DNA sequence: TGTGCCACCGCTTGGTCCTACAATGAGCAGTACTTC. It is translated as CATAWSYNEQYF.